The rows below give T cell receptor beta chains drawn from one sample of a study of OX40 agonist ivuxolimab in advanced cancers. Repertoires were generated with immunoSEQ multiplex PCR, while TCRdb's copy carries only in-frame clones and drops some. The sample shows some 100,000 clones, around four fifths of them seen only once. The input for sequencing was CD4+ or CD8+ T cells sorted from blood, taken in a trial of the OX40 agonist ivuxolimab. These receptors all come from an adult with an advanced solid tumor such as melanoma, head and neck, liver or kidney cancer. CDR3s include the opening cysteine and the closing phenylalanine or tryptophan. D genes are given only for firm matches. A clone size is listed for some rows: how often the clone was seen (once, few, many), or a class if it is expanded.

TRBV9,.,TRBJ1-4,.,CASNGGATNEKLFF,TGTGCCAGCAATGGGGGTGCAACTAATGAAAAACTGTTTTTT
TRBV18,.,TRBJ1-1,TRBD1,CASSLRDRGTEAFF,TGTGCCAGCTCACTACGGGACAGGGGCACTGAAGCTTTCTTT
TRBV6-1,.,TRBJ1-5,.,CASSDGVYSNQPQHF,TGTGCCAGCAGTGACGGGGTTTATAGCAATCAGCCCCAGCATTTT
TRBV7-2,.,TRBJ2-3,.,CASSLDTGSTDTQYF,TGTGCCAGCAGCTTAGATACAGGTTCGACAGATACGCAGTATTTT
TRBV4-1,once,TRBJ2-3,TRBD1,CASSQDRGQGASNTQYF,TGCGCCAGCAGCCAAGATCGAGGCCAGGGGGCCTCGAATACGCAGTATTTT
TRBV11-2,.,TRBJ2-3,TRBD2,CASSVLAGGPDTQYF,TGTGCCAGCAGCGTTCTAGCGGGGGGGCCCGATACGCAGTATTTT
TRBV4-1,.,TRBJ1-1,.,CASSPYGTGIGTEAFF,TGCGCCAGCAGCCCCTATGGTACAGGGATAGGTACTGAAGCTTTCTTT
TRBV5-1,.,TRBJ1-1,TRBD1,CASREGAGNTEAFF,TGCGCCAGCAGGGAGGGGGCCGGGAACACTGAAGCTTTCTTT
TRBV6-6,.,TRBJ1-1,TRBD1,CASNTDRFNTEAFF,TGTGCCAGCAACACGGACAGGTTCAACACTGAAGCTTTCTTT
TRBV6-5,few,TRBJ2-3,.,CASSYVAGSTDTQYF,TGTGCCAGCAGTTATGTAGCAGGGAGCACAGATACGCAGTATTTT
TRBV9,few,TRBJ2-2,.,CASSVDGGTGELFF,TGTGCCAGCAGCGTTGATGGGGGGACCGGGGAGCTGTTTTTT
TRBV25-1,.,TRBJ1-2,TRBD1,CASSDRVTYGYTF,TGTGCCAGCAGCGACAGGGTGACCTATGGCTACACCTTC
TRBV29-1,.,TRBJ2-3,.,CSVTGYGTDTQYF,TGCAGCGTTACGGGGTATGGCACAGATACGCAGTATTTT
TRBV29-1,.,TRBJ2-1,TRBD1,CSVVGQGAIGEQFF,TGCAGCGTTGTAGGACAGGGGGCCATAGGTGAGCAGTTCTTC
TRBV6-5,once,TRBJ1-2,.,CASSQKQGANYGYTF,TGTGCCAGCAGTCAGAAACAGGGCGCTAACTATGGCTACACCTTC
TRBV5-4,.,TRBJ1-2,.,CASSQGTELYGYTF,TGTGCCAGCAGCCAAGGGACCGAACTCTATGGCTACACCTTC
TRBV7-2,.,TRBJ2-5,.,CASSEGYQETQYF,TGTGCCAGCAGCGAGGGGTACCAAGAGACCCAGTACTTC
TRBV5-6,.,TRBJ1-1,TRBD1,CASSFRGNMLNTEAFF,TGTGCCAGCAGCTTCAGGGGGAATATGTTGAACACTGAAGCTTTCTTT
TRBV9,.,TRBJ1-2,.,CASSPKGSYGYTF,TGTGCCAGCAGCCCCAAGGGAAGCTATGGCTACACCTTC
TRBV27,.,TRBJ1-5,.,CASLPRWDGDRPQHF,TGTGCCAGCCTCCCGCGGTGGGACGGGGACCGGCCCCAGCATTTT
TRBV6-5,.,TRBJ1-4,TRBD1,CASSSYRDSEKLFF,TGTGCCAGCAGTTCCTACCGGGACAGTGAAAAACTGTTTTTT
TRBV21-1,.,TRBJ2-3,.,CASSKRRGHASGGVDTQYF,TGTGCCAGCAGCAAACGGAGAGGTCACGCCAGCGGGGGGGTAGATACGCAGTATTTT
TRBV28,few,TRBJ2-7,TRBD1,CASSFYRGHEQYF,TGTGCCAGCAGTTTTTACAGGGGCCACGAGCAGTACTTC
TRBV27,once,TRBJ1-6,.,CASSLSPGTSRSPLHF,TGTGCCAGCAGTTTATCTCCGGGGACCTCTAGGTCACCCCTCCACTTT
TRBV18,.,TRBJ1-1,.,CASSPGYTEAFF,TGTGCCAGCTCACCGGGGTACACTGAAGCTTTCTTT
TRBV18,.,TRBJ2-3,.,CAGVSPSTDTQYF,TGTGCCGGGGTTTCCCCTAGCACAGATACGCAGTATTTT
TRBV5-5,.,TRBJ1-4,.,CASSLRVLNEKLFF,TGTGCCAGCAGCTTGCGCGTCCTGAATGAAAAACTGTTTTTT
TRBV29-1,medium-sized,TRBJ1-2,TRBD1,CSIAQGANYGYTF,TGCAGCATAGCACAGGGGGCTAACTATGGCTACACCTTC
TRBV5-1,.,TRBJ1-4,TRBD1,CASKPPGTGVEELFF,TGCGCCAGCAAACCGCCCGGGACAGGGGTCGAAGAACTGTTTTTT
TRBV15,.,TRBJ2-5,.,CATSRGLTETQYF,TGTGCCACCAGCAGGGGTTTGACGGAGACCCAGTACTTC
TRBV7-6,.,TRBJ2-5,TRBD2,CASSLPRGGIETQYF,TGTGCCAGCAGTCTCCCCCGGGGGGGCATAGAGACCCAGTACTTC
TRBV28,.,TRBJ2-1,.,CASSPPRVRGLGEQFF,TGTGCCAGCAGTCCCCCCCGGGTTCGGGGGTTAGGTGAGCAGTTCTTC
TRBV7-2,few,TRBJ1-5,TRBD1,CASSLTGGNQPQHF,TGTGCCAGCAGCTTGACAGGGGGCAATCAGCCCCAGCATTTT
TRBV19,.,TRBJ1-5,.,CASRAQEGYQPQHF,TGTGCCAGTAGGGCCCAGGAGGGCTATCAGCCCCAGCATTTT
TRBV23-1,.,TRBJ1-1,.,CASSQHVTMNTEAFF,TGCGCCAGCAGTCAACACGTTACCATGAACACTGAAGCTTTCTTT
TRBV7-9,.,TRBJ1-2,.,CASHDGYTF,TGTGCCAGCCATGATGGCTACACCTTC
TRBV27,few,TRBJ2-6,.,CASSPVHSGANVLTF,TGTGCCAGCAGTCCGGTCCACTCTGGGGCCAACGTCCTGACTTTC
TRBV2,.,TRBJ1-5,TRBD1,CASGDRGGNQPQHF,TGTGCCAGCGGGGACAGGGGTGGCAATCAGCCCCAGCATTTT
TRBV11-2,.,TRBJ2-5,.,CASSPGYAGQETQYF,TGTGCCAGCAGCCCCGGGTACGCGGGGCAAGAGACCCAGTACTTC
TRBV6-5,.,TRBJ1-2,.,CASSLRIDPVMGYTF,TGTGCCAGCAGCCTGAGAATAGATCCTGTTATGGGCTACACCTTC
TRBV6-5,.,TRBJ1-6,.,CASSPPMSSPLHF,TGTGCCAGCAGTCCCCCGATGAGTTCACCCCTCCACTTT
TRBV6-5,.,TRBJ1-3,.,CASSSLGPSGNTIYF,TGTGCCAGCAGTTCTCTAGGACCTTCTGGAAACACCATATATTTT
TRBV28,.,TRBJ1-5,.,CASTLELLNQPQHF,TGTGCCAGCACCTTGGAACTCCTTAATCAGCCCCAGCATTTT
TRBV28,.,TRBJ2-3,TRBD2,CASSSPAGGSTDTQYF,TGTGCCAGCAGTAGTCCAGCGGGGGGAAGCACAGATACGCAGTATTTT
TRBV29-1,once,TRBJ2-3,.,CSVVGGALDTQYF,TGCAGCGTTGTAGGCGGGGCTTTAGATACGCAGTATTTT
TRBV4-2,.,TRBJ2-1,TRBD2,CASSQDLAGAYNEQFF,TGTGCCAGCAGCCAGGACCTAGCGGGGGCCTACAATGAGCAGTTCTTC
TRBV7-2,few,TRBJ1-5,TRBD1,CASSLTGVANQPQHF,TGTGCCAGCAGCTTGACAGGGGTCGCGAATCAGCCCCAGCATTTT
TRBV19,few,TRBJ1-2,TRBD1,CASSFNRGPYGYTF,TGTGCCAGTAGTTTCAACAGGGGTCCCTATGGCTACACCTTC
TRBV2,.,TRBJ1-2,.,CASSEGRGDVQGYTF,TGTGCCAGCAGTGAAGGGAGGGGAGACGTTCAAGGCTACACCTTC
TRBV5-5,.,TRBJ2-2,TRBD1,CASRPGQGTGELFF,TGTGCCAGCAGACCGGGACAGGGGACCGGGGAGCTGTTTTTT
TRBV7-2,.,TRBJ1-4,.,CASSSGLTNEKLFF,TGTGCCAGCAGCTCGGGACTAACTAATGAAAAACTGTTTTTT
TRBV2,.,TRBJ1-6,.,CASSVTDPSNSPLHF,TGTGCCAGCAGCGTTACAGATCCTAGTAATTCACCCCTCCACTTT
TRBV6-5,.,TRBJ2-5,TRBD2,CASRYWSGGSQETQYF,TGTGCCAGCAGATACTGGAGCGGGGGGTCCCAAGAGACCCAGTACTTC
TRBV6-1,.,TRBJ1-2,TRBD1,CASSPWTGVGYTF,TGTGCCAGCAGTCCATGGACAGGGGTTGGCTACACCTTC